This T cell receptor beta chain was found in a study of cytomegalovirus exposure and HLA in healthy donors. Study observations and caveats: In a later analysis, a missense DCLRE1C variant was linked to TCR beta V- and J-gene trimming. The study found most TCR sequences rare, yet found some public TCRs in many donors.

The PCR ran on 60 Vbeta and 13 Jbeta primers. Using immunoSEQ multiplex PCR, the repertoire was profiled, and TCRdb retains in-frame clones only, with some absent. Found here are around 150,000 clones, approximately 70% of them singletons; the top ten hold around 6.8%. The CDR3 has 14 amino acids. Germline CDR1 MNHNY, CDR2 SVGAGI (reference sequence). Trimming took 7 bases from V and 2 from J, leaving 12 bases between them. About this clone: Its antigen remains unknown.

Source material: PBMCs. The chain uses TRBV6-6 and TRBJ1-3; TRBD1 is a possible D gene (5 bases). The receptor was derived from a middle-aged man in good health and CMV-seropositive. Here the CDR3 reads CASIFGGAGNTIYF. The CDR3 bases are TGTGCCAGCATCTTCGGGGGGGCTGGAAACACCATATATTTT.